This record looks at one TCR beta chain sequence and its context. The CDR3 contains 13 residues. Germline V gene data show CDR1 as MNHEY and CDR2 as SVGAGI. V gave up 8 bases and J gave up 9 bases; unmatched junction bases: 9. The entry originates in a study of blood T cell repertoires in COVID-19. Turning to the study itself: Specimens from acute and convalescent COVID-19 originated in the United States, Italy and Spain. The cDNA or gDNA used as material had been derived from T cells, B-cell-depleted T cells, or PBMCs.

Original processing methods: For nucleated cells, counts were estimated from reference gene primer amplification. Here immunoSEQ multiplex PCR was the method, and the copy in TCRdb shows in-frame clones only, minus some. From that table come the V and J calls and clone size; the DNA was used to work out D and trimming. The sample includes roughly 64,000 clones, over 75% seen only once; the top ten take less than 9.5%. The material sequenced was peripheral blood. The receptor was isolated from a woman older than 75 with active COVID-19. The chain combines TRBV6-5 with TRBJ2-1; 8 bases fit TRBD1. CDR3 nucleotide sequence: TGTGCCAGCGGCGGACAGGGACGGGTTGAGCAGTTCTTC. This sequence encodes CASGGQGRVEQFF.